This T cell receptor beta chain was documented in a study of cytotoxic CD8 clonotypes in ibrutinib-treated CLL. Libraries were prepared by immunoSEQ multiplex PCR; TCRdb keeps only in-frame clonotypes and omits some of them. The data contain around 310,000 clones, roughly 79% of them singletons. V was clipped by 7 bases and J by 0 bases, with 25 bases between them. Per germline, CDR1 SNHLY and CDR2 FYNNEI. This CDR3 comprises 19 residues. The receptor's source is a human donor with chronic lymphocytic leukemia. The chain joins TRBV2 to TRBJ1-3, with a tentative D call TRBD1 (5 bases). The source material was PBMCs, sampled before ibrutinib treatment. The CDR3 reads CASKMMSRGIRISGNTIYF. DNA for the CDR3: TGTGCCAGCAAAATGATGTCGAGGGGAATTAGGATCTCTGGAAACACCATATATTTT.